The clone carrying this TCR beta chain was detected a few times. Its antigen is unidentified. Trimming removed 5 bases at V and 4 bases at J, with 11 bases between. The CDR3 spans 13 residues. Germline CDR1 and CDR2: SEHNR and FQNEAQ (reference sequence). Quantitative molecular-barcoded 5'-RACE generated the TCR beta libraries. MiXCR, run by TCRdb on the 5' RACE reads, gives a single entry per CDR3 protein. The sample has about 540,000 distinct CDR3 sequences, roughly 12% seen once. The sample comes from a study of CD8 T cells in ankylosing spondylitis. The study, taken as a whole, reports: With a CD8+ phenotype, disease-linked clones were relatively rare in peripheral blood. Characteristic, it appeared, of ankylosing spondylitis blood was a TCR beta motif of roughly 8 highly homologous variants. Reports say disease-linked clones showed up significantly more in matched ankylosing spondylitis synovial fluid. A number of the motif variants had already been described in reactive arthritis synovial fluid and blood.

The source is a male donor with ankylosing spondylitis. V is TRBV7-9 and J is TRBJ1-1; D perhaps matches TRBD1 (5 bases). The specimen was blood, either unsorted or a sorted T cell fraction (not recorded which). DNA for the CDR3: TGTGCCAGCAGCGAGTTCGGGGGCACTGAAGCTTTCTTT. Its protein product is CASSEFGGTEAFF. Full variable domain (outside the CDR3, taken from reference TRBV7-9 and TRBJ1-1): DTGVSQNPRHKITKRGQNVTFRCDPISEHNRLYWYRQTLGQGPEFLTYFQNEAQLEKSRLLSDRFSAERPKGSFSTLEIQRTEQGDSAMYLCASSEFGGTEAFFGQGTRLTVV.